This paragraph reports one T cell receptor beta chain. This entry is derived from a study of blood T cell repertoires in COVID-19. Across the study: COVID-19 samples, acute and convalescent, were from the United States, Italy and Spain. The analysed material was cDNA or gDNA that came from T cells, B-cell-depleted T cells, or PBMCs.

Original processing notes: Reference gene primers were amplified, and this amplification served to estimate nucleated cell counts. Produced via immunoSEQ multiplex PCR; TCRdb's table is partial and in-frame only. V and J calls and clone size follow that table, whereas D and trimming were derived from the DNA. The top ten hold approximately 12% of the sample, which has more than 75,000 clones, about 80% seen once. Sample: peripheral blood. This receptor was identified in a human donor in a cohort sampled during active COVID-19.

CDR3 protein: CASSLAGDSRTDTQYF. CDR3 nucleotides: TGCGCCAGCAGCTTGGCAGGGGACAGTCGGACAGATACGCAGTATTTT. J is TRBJ2-3 and V is TRBV5-1; TRBD1 agrees at 7 bases. Germline CDR1 and CDR2: SGHRS and YFSETQ. The CDR3 totals 16 residues. The J segment lost 3 bases and the V segment lost 0 bases, leaving 7 bases of the junction unmatched. The full variable domain, with the rest looked up from reference TRBV5-1 and TRBJ2-3, is KAGVTQTPRYLIKTRGQQVTLSCSPISGHRSVSWYQQTPGQGLQFLFEYFSETQRNKGNFPGRFSGRQFSNSRSEMNVSTLELGDSALYLCASSLAGDSRTDTQYFGPGTRLTVL.